Below, 15 T cell receptor beta chains from the same sample are listed, as sequenced in a study of blood T cell repertoires in COVID-19. Method: immunoSEQ multiplex PCR; TCRdb's copy keeps in-frame clones and lacks some. The table lists some 140,000 clones, roughly 84% of them singletons. Material for sequencing was PBMCs or T cells enriched from blood (not recorded which). Receptors originate from a man aged 40-49 years with acute COVID-19.

The gene calls are TRBV5-1 and TRBJ2-2; the match to TRBD2 covers 9 bases. This CDR3 has 17 residues. Trimming cost V 0 bases and J 1 base; bases outside gene matches: 4. The germline V gene has CDR1 SGHRS and CDR2 YFSETQ. The CDR3 DNA reads as TGCGCCAGCAGCTTGGCCGGTAGCGGGGGGAACACCGGGGAGCTGTTTTTT. This codes for CASSLAGSGGNTGELFF. Filled out from reference TRBV5-1 and TRBJ2-2, the complete variable domain reads KAGVTQTPRYLIKTRGQQVTLSCSPISGHRSVSWYQQTPGQGLQFLFEYFSETQRNKGNFPGRFSGRQFSNSRSEMNVSTLELGDSALYLCASSLAGSGGNTGELFFGEGSRLTVL.

This rearrangement joins TRBV5-1 to TRBJ1-1; 9 bases align to TRBD1. Germline-derived CDR1 and CDR2 are SGHRS and YFSETQ. This CDR3 spans 15 amino acids. J gave up 7 bases and V 3 bases, and 10 bases lay outside the gene matches. The CDR3 sequence is CASSSTGGTFYEAFF. CDR3 nucleotide sequence: TGCGCCAGCAGCTCGACAGGGGGGACATTTTATGAAGCTTTCTTT.

The chain combines TRBV7-2 with TRBJ2-7, with D perhaps matching TRBD1 (5 bases). With 1 base removed from V and 0 bases from J, the gap between germline ends came to 10 bases. CDR1 SGHTA and CDR2 FQGNSA come from the germline V gene. The length of the CDR3 is 15 residues. The chain's CDR3 is CASSLDAGFSYEQYF. The CDR3 nucleotides are TGTGCCAGCAGCTTAGACGCAGGGTTCTCCTACGAGCAGTACTTC.

In this sample, this clone turned up once. This chain links TRBV12-3 or TRBV12-4 with TRBJ1-1; D is uncertain. The V end lost 5 bases, the J end lost 3 bases, and 10 bases lay between the germline ends. The CDR3 covers 13 residues. The CDR3 protein is CASSLSADTEAFF. CDR3 nucleotide sequence: TGTGCCAGCAGTCTTAGTGCGGACACTGAAGCTTTCTTT.

This chain connects TRBV5-8 to TRBJ2-6; TRBD1 matches at 9 bases. This CDR3 region has 18 residues. Germline values: CDR1 SGHTS, CDR2 YDEGEE. V trimming: 5 bases; J trimming: 1 base; junction bases outside the gene matches: 10. This chain's CDR3 is CASRAWTGEWSGANVLTF. The CDR3 coding sequence is TGTGCCAGCAGGGCTTGGACAGGGGAATGGTCTGGGGCCAACGTCCTGACTTTC.

This chain connects TRBV3-1 (or the pseudogene TRBV3-2) to TRBJ1-2, with D possibly matching TRBD1 (6 bases). The ends were cut back, 2 bases at V and 2 bases at J, with 15 bases in the middle. CDR3 length equals 16 residues. Germline CDR1 reads LGHDT; CDR2 reads YNNKEL (reference sequence). The CDR3 loop is CASSQRRQATNYGYTF. DNA of the CDR3: TGTGCCAGCAGCCAAAGAAGACAGGCGACGAACTATGGCTACACCTTC.

V and J are TRBV18 and TRBJ1-2, with no clear D. Per the germline V gene, CDR1 is KGHSH and CDR2 is LQKENI. V was pared by 2 bases and J by 4 bases, with 11 bases between. The CDR3 is made up of 14 amino acids. CDR3 amino acids: CASSPTEGTYGYTF. CDR3 DNA: TGTGCCAGCTCACCAACCGAGGGAACCTATGGCTACACCTTC. Variable domain in full (rest from reference TRBV18 and TRBJ1-2): NAGVMQNPRHLVRRRGQEARLRCSPMKGHSHVYWYRQLPEEGLKFMVYLQKENIIDESGMPKERFSAEFPKEGPSILRIQQVVRGDSAAYFCASSPTEGTYGYTFGSGTRLTVV.

The chain carries TRBV5-5 and TRBJ2-4; D unresolved. V lost 0 bases, J lost 1 base, and 5 bases lay in between. The germline gives CDR1 SGHKS, CDR2 YYEKEE (reference sequence). This CDR3 has 14 amino acids. In DNA form, the CDR3 reads TGTGCCAGCAGCTTGGGAGTGGCCAAAAACATTCAGTACTTC. It codes for CASSLGVAKNIQYF.

This chain uses TRBV11-2 with TRBJ1-6; D remains ambiguous. Looked up from germline, CDR1 is SGHAT and CDR2 is FQNNGV. The CDR3 length is 15 residues. V was pared by 2 bases and J by 0 bases, with 5 bases between. The CDR3 loop reads CASSLKSSYNSPLHF. CDR3 nucleotide sequence: TGTGCCAGCAGCTTAAAGAGCTCCTATAATTCACCCCTCCACTTT.

This clone showed up just once. The rearrangement uses TRBV29-1 and TRBJ2-7; D unclear. Trimming removed 3 bases from V and 5 bases from J, with 11 bases in between. This CDR3 region has 12 residues. Germline V gene lookup returns CDR1 SQVTM and CDR2 ANQGSEA. The CDR3 nucleotides read TGCAGCGTTGAGGAAGGAGCCCACGAGCAGTACTTC. Residues: CSVEEGAHEQYF.

The J gene is TRBJ1-1, the V gene TRBV5-8; D is undetermined. The germline V and J ends were trimmed by 2 bases and 1 base, with 15 bases remaining between them. The CDR3 is made up of 16 amino acids. CDR1 and CDR2 (germline): SGHTS, YDEGEE. CDR3 DNA: TGTGCCAGCAGCTTATTCCGAGGAGTCCAGAACACTGAAGCTTTCTTT. It yields the protein CASSLFRGVQNTEAFF.

The rearrangement uses TRBV28 and TRBJ2-4; D perhaps matches TRBD2 (6 bases). Deletions cut 5 bases from V and 10 bases from J, with 15 bases between. This CDR3 comprises 13 residues. Germline V gene sequence: CDR1 MDHEN, CDR2 SYDVKM. The CDR3 nucleotides read TGTGCCAGCAGTACCGGAGGTGGGGGGATTCAGTACTTC. It encodes CASSTGGGGIQYF.

V gene TRBV7-9 combines with J gene TRBJ1-6; D is uncertain. The CDR3 is 15 amino acids. Trimming removed 5 bases at V and 7 bases at J, with 15 bases between. CDR1 SEHNR and CDR2 FQNEAQ come from the germline V gene (reference sequence). The CDR3 DNA is TGTGCCAGCAGCGCACCGGGATCCCAGAATTCACCCCTCCACTTT. Its translation is CASSAPGSQNSPLHF.

The table lists this clone with a count of one. The chain uses TRBV18 and TRBJ1-6; D might be TRBD1 (6 bases). Germline lookup yields CDR1 KGHSH and CDR2 LQKENI. V lost 8 bases to trimming and J lost 0 bases, with 17 bases between them. This CDR3 is built from 17 residues. Written as DNA, the CDR3 is TGTGCCAGCACTTTACGACAGGCGAACTCCTATAATTCACCCCTCCACTTT. It codes for CASTLRQANSYNSPLHF. Variable domain in full (rest from reference TRBV18 and TRBJ1-6): NAGVMQNPRHLVRRRGQEARLRCSPMKGHSHVYWYRQLPEEGLKFMVYLQKENIIDESGMPKERFSAEFPKEGPSILRIQQVVRGDSAAYFCASTLRQANSYNSPLHFGNGTRLTVT.

A few counts support this clone. The chain joins TRBV7-8 to TRBJ1-2; TRBD1 matches 8 bases. V trimming: 4 bases; J trimming: 4 bases; junction bases outside the gene matches: 8. Germline lookup yields CDR1 SGHVS and CDR2 FQNEAQ. The CDR3 length is 15 residues. CDR3 nucleotides: TGTGCCAGCAGCTCAGGGGGCCGGGTTGGCTATGGCTACACCTTC. Protein product: CASSSGGRVGYGYTF.